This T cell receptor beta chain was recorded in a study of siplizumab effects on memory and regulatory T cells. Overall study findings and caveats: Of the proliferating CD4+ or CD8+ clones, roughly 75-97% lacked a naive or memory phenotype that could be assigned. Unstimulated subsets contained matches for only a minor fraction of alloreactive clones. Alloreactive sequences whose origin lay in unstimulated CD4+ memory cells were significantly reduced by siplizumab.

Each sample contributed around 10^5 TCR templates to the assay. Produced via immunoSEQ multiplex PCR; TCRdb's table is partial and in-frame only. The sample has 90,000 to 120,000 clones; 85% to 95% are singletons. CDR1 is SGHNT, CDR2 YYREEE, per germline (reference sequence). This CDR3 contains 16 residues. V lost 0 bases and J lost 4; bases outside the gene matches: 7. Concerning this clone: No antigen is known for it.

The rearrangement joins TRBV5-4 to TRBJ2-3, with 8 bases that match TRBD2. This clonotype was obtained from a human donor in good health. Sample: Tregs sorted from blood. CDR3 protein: CASSLAGGLVADTQYF. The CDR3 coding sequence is TGTGCCAGCAGCTTGGCTGGGGGACTAGTAGCAGATACGCAGTATTTT.